There are a few counts of the clone carrying this T cell receptor (beta chain). In the authors' workflow: Amplification of reference gene primers provided the estimated nucleated cell counts. Repertoires were generated with immunoSEQ multiplex PCR, while TCRdb's copy carries only in-frame clones and drops some. From that table come the V and J calls and clone size; the DNA was used to work out D and trimming. Among 68,000 or so clones listed, roughly 80% were seen once. The V gene's germline CDR1 is SNHLY and CDR2 FYNNEI. The trim removed 8 bases at V and 1 base at J, leaving 10 bases unmatched. The CDR3 is 16 amino acids. These data are taken from a study of blood T cell repertoires in COVID-19. Study background: Both acute and convalescent COVID-19 samples were obtained from the United States, Italy and Spain. PBMCs, B-cell-depleted T cells, or T cells were the source of the cDNA or gDNA that made up the material.

The sequence derives from a human donor in a cohort sampled during active COVID-19. The rearrangement links TRBV2 to TRBJ2-3, with TRBD2 identical over 9 bases. The specimen was peripheral blood. The CDR3 sequence is CASRRRAGGRTDTQYF. DNA of the CDR3: TGTGCCAGCCGGCGGAGGGCGGGAGGGCGCACAGATACGCAGTATTTT.